This is a list of T cell receptor beta chains from one sample in a study of response to subunit inactivated influenza vaccine. MiXCR was run by TCRdb on the RT-PCR reads, yielding one entry per CDR3 protein. The data hold about 780,000 distinct CDR3 sequences, with approximately 17% observed a single time. Sequencing was performed on PBMCs from blood, taken around 5 days after vaccination. These receptors originate from a middle-aged man who received an inactivated influenza vaccine. CDR3s leave out the opening cysteine and the closing phenylalanine or tryptophan.

TRBV20-1,SVWGADTGELF
TRBV20-1,SAPDSLNQPQH
TRBV20-1,SAHGDRDTGELF
TRBV6-5,ASSYYASGSDEQY
TRBV24-1,ATSDPLGQGYETQY
TRBV7-2,ASSLGSGLAEAF
TRBV20-1,SARQGGRETQY
TRBV29-1,SVEDLTEANEKLF
TRBV7-2,ASSDTSGGPRG
TRBV5-1,ASSPGHSNTGELF
TRBV28,ASSSPQGAHEGEQY
TRBV7-6,ASSTGTTSTDTQY
TRBV10-3,AISEKLEVQETQY
TRBV25-1,ASSEFLTGSMNTEAF
TRBV25-1,ASSEGGRYEQY
TRBV7-9,ASSLGTPQAF
TRBV5-6,ASSLAQGGLADTQY
TRBV10-3,AIRDSQGFTEAF
TRBV20-1,SARASGGRVETQY
TRBV7-9,ASSSSGRAAY
TRBV7-2,ASSLQGLALTDTQY
TRBV14,ASSRSEGHYNEQF